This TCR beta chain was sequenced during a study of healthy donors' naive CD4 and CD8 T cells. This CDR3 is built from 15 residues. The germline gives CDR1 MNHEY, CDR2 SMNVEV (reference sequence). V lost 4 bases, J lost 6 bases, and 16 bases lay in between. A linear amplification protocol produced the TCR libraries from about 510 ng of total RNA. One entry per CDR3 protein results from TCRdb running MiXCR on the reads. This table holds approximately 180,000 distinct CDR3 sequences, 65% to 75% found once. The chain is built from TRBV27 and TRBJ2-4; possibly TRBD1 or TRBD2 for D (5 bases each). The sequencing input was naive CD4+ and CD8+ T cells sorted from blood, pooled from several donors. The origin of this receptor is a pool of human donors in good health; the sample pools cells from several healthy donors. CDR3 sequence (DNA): TGTGCCAGCAGTTCCGGGACGGGATCTCGAAACATTCAGTACTTC. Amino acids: CASSSGTGSRNIQYF.